This entry describes one T cell receptor (beta chain). Authors' analysis steps: Amplification of reference gene primers provided the estimated nucleated cell counts. TCRdb's copy holds only in-frame clones and misses some; the assay was immunoSEQ multiplex PCR. V and J calls and clone size follow that table, whereas D and trimming were derived from the DNA. This repertoire shows over 250,000 clones, approximately 83% found once; its top ten account for approximately 10%. Germline V gene data show CDR1 as MNHEY and CDR2 as SVGAGI. The CDR3 covers 14 residues. The V segment lost 6 bases and the J segment 2 bases; nucleotides outside the gene matches: 5. This entry is derived from a study of blood T cell repertoires in COVID-19. Study overall: Acute and convalescent COVID-19 samples came from the United States, Italy and Spain. Nucleic acid was either cDNA or gDNA, and it came from T cells, B-cell-depleted T cells, or PBMCs.

The chain is built from TRBV6-5 and TRBJ2-7; 9 bases agree with TRBD1. The clonotype originates from a woman between 65 and 79 years old with acute or convalescent COVID-19. Sequencing was carried out using peripheral blood. CDR3 nucleotides: TGTGCCAGCAGGTCCCGGGACAGGGCCTACGAGCAGTACTTC. The encoded protein is CASRSRDRAYEQYF.